These 17 T cell receptor beta chains were sequenced from one sample in a study of T cell repertoires in cytomegalovirus infection. TCRdb independently ran MiXCR on the reads; one entry per CDR3 protein. The sample lists about 180,000 distinct CDR3 sequences, 14% occurring once. The sequencing sample was made of PBMCs. Receptors were obtained from a human donor in good health (CMV status not recorded). Some clones in this sample may be carry-over from other donors' samples.

This clonotype was seen ten or more times. This rearrangement joins TRBV7-2 to TRBJ1-3; D is undetermined. Between the trimmed V and J ends, which lost 5 bases and 4 bases, there was a span of 9 bases. Germline-derived CDR1 and CDR2 are SGHTA and FQGNSA. This CDR3 is 13 amino acids long. CDR3 region: CASSPPTGNTIYF. CDR3 coding DNA: TGTGCCAGCAGCCCTCCGACCGGAAACACCATATATTTT. The variable domain in full, with the rest retrieved from reference TRBV7-2 and TRBJ1-3, is GAGVSQSPSNKVTEKGKDVELRCDPISGHTALYWYRQSLGQGLEFLIYFQGNSAPDKSGLPSDRFSAERTGGSVSTLTIQRTQQEDSAVYLCASSPPTGNTIYFGEGSWLTVV.

The gene calls are TRBV5-5 and TRBJ2-2; D is uncertain. Germline values: CDR1 SGHKS, CDR2 YYEKEE (reference sequence). CDR3 length: 13 residues. Trimming shortened V by 0 bases and J by 5 bases, and 5 bases separated the two germline ends. The CDR3 reads CASSLAPTGELFF. The CDR3 DNA is TGTGCCAGCAGCTTGGCGCCTACCGGGGAGCTGTTTTTT.

There are many counts of this clonotype. This chain uses TRBV24-1 with TRBJ2-1, with TRBD2 matching 7 bases. Germline loops: CDR1 KGHDR, CDR2 SFDVKD. The CDR3 sequence is 15 residues long. The trim removed 5 bases at V and 5 bases at J, leaving 8 bases unmatched. Here the CDR3 reads CATSGLTGGNNEQFF. The CDR3 region has the DNA TGTGCCACCAGTGGGCTCACGGGAGGAAACAATGAGCAGTTCTTC.

This clonotype came up many times. This chain joins TRBV29-1 and TRBJ2-7; 7 bases match TRBD1. The junction had 5 bases not matched to a gene; V was cut back by 4 bases and J by 5 bases. In germline, CDR1 is SQVTM, CDR2 ANQGSEA. The CDR3 contains 12 residues. The CDR3 here is CSVVRGTDEQYF. The CDR3 DNA sequence: TGCAGCGTTGTAAGGGGGACAGACGAGCAGTACTTC.

This clonotype showed up many times. This sequence joins TRBV7-2 and TRBJ1-5; D is unresolved. Trimming cost V 1 base and J 0 bases, with 10 bases left between them. The CDR3 runs to 16 residues. Per germline, CDR1 SGHTA and CDR2 FQGNSA. This CDR3 reads CASSLGTAYSNQPQHF. DNA of the CDR3: TGTGCCAGCAGCTTAGGGACGGCCTATAGCAATCAGCCCCAGCATTTT.

This clonotype occurred many times. The chain is built from TRBV7-2 and TRBJ1-1, with TRBD1 identical over 7 bases. The CDR3 has 15 amino acids. Per germline, CDR1 SGHTA and CDR2 FQGNSA. V shed 5 bases and J 11 bases; nucleotides not matched to a gene: 17. CDR3 protein: CASSPSGAGGMDAFF. The CDR3 DNA reads as TGTGCCAGCAGCCCTAGCGGAGCAGGGGGAATGGATGCTTTCTTT.

This clonotype was observed at least ten times. This chain joins TRBV28 and TRBJ1-1, with TRBD1 as a possible D gene (5 bases). The CDR3 has 17 residues. Germline CDR1 is MDHEN and CDR2 is SYDVKM. Trimming pared 2 bases from V and 0 bases from J, leaving 16 bases between. CDR3 residues: CASSLVWGKSMNTEAFF. In DNA form, the CDR3 reads TGTGCCAGCAGTTTAGTTTGGGGGAAGTCCATGAACACTGAAGCTTTCTTT. Supplemented by reference TRBV28 and TRBJ1-1, the full variable domain reads DVKVTQSSRYLVKRTGEKVFLECVQDMDHENMFWYRQDPGLGLRLIYFSYDVKMKEKGDIPEGYSVSREKKERFSLILESASTNQTSMYLCASSLVWGKSMNTEAFFGQGTRLTVV.

This clonotype has only a few counts. V and J are TRBV11-2 and TRBJ1-2; D is uncertain. The CDR3 contains 16 residues. Between the trimmed V and J ends, which lost 2 bases and 7 bases, there was a span of 20 bases. In germline, CDR1 is SGHAT, CDR2 FQNNGV. The CDR3 nucleotides read TGTGCCAGCAGCTTATTCCTCCGGCGGGGAATTGGTGGCTACACCTTC. Protein sequence: CASSLFLRRGIGGYTF. The full variable domain, completed using reference TRBV11-2 and TRBJ1-2, is EAGVAQSPRYKIIEKRQSVAFWCNPISGHATLYWYQQILGQGPKLLIQFQNNGVVDDSQLPKDRFSAERLKGVDSTLKIQPAKLEDSAVYLCASSLFLRRGIGGYTFGSGTRLTVV.

This clonotype has just a few counts. This chain connects TRBV20-1 to TRBJ2-1; 7 bases are shared with TRBD1. This CDR3 is built from 14 residues. CDR1 is DFQATT and CDR2 is SNEGSKA in the germline V gene (reference sequence). V shed 4 bases, J shed 7 bases, and the junction held 10 bases outside the gene matches. This chain's CDR3 is CSATTRQGKNEQFF. Here the CDR3 DNA reads TGCAGTGCTACCACCCGACAGGGAAAAAATGAGCAGTTCTTC.

The chain is built from TRBV4-3 and TRBJ2-7, with D unresolved. The ends were cut back, 1 base at V and 7 bases at J, with 8 bases in the middle. This CDR3 has 12 amino acids. Looked up from germline, CDR1 is LGHNA and CDR2 is YSLEER. The CDR3 sequence is CASSQGLGEQYF. The CDR3 DNA is TGCGCCAGCAGCCAAGGTCTAGGGGAGCAGTACTTC.

The V and J genes are TRBV10-3 and TRBJ2-3; D may correspond to TRBD1 or TRBD2 (5 bases each). Germline assignment: CDR1 ENHRY and CDR2 SYGVKD. The CDR3 is 16 amino acids. The V and J ends lost 0 bases and 3 bases respectively, with 13 bases between them. As DNA, the CDR3 is TGTGCCATCAGTGAGTCGGTGGGGGAACCGACAGATACGCAGTATTTT. This sequence encodes CAISESVGEPTDTQYF.

This clonotype has at least ten counts. J is TRBJ2-3 and V is TRBV28; perhaps TRBD1 as D (5 bases). The germline gives CDR1 MDHEN, CDR2 SYDVKM. The CDR3 spans 16 residues. V was clipped by 1 base and J by 0 bases, with 11 bases between them. The chain's CDR3 is CASSLYQGSSTDTQYF. The CDR3 DNA is TGTGCCAGCAGTTTATATCAGGGATCTAGCACAGATACGCAGTATTTT. Drawing the rest from reference TRBV28 and TRBJ2-3, the complete variable domain is DVKVTQSSRYLVKRTGEKVFLECVQDMDHENMFWYRQDPGLGLRLIYFSYDVKMKEKGDIPEGYSVSREKKERFSLILESASTNQTSMYLCASSLYQGSSTDTQYFGPGTRLTVL.

This clonotype showed up many times. This chain joins TRBV28 and TRBJ2-7; 12 bases fit TRBD2. The CDR3 totals 14 residues. Germline CDR1 MDHEN, CDR2 SYDVKM. The V segment lost 6 bases and the J segment 3 bases; nucleotides outside the gene matches: 3. This CDR3 reads CASSPGLAGYEQYF. The CDR3 DNA sequence: TGTGCCAGCAGCCCGGGACTAGCGGGCTACGAGCAGTACTTC.

This clonotype was observed at least ten times. This chain connects TRBV4-2 to TRBJ2-1; D ambiguous. CDR1 is LGHNA and CDR2 is YNFKEQ in the germline V gene. V gave up 8 bases and J gave up 7 bases, with 15 bases separating them. The CDR3 covers 13 residues. In DNA form, the CDR3 reads TGTGCCAGCGCGTTACAGCCAACGAATGAGCAGTTCTTC. Protein sequence: CASALQPTNEQFF.

This clonotype has just a few counts. The chain carries TRBV29-1 and TRBJ1-2, with D uncertain. The CDR3 length is 11 residues. Germline CDR1 reads SQVTM; CDR2 reads ANQGSEA. V lost 7 bases and J 6 bases, leaving 12 bases between the germline ends. The CDR3 bases are TGCAGCGCAGACGCTAGGGATGGCTACACCTTC. Amino acid sequence: CSADARDGYTF. The full variable domain, its missing parts supplied by reference TRBV29-1 and TRBJ1-2, is SAVISQKPSRDICQRGTSLTIQCQVDSQVTMMFWYRQQPGQSLTLIATANQGSEATYESGFVIDKFPISRPNLTFSTLTVSNMSPEDSSIYLCSADARDGYTFGSGTRLTVV.

This clonotype appeared a few times. The chain carries TRBV5-1 and TRBJ2-1; possibly TRBD1 for D (5 bases). Germline-derived CDR1 and CDR2 are SGHRS and YFSETQ. CDR3 size: 15 residues. Trimming stripped 0 bases from V and 1 base from J, with 8 bases between. For the CDR3, the DNA is TGCGCCAGCAGCTTGGGACAGATTTCCTACAATGAGCAGTTCTTC. As protein: CASSLGQISYNEQFF.

This clonotype occurred many times. The junction and the germline gene differ at one end; a read error may be behind it. V and J are TRBV20-1 and TRBJ2-7, with 8 nucleotides matching TRBD1. Germline assignment: CDR1 DFQATT and CDR2 SNEGSKA (reference sequence). This CDR3 comprises 11 residues. CDR3 DNA sequence: TGCAGTGCTCTTACACAGGGGGGTGACCGCTTC. Translated, it gives CSALTQGGDRF.